The 26 T cell receptor beta chains below all came from one sample that was sequenced in a study of T cell responses to AZD1222 COVID-19 vaccine (dated by TCRdb to the early 2020s). The sample's time point label, decoded: baseline before first vaccination. Receptor libraries were prepared by the immunoSEQ multiplex PCR assay. TCRdb stores this immuneACCESS table with in-frame sequences only. Part of the clones is absent; in the studies checked, under half of the shortfall reflects unresolved V genes, and no reason is known for the rest. The sample table shows around 100,000 clones, and around 90% are seen once. The ten largest clones capture approximately 1.1% of the sample. The sample consisted of peripheral blood, taken on day 0 of AZD1222 vaccination. All receptors derive from an adult in good health.

The rearrangement links TRBV4-3 to TRBJ2-3; D gene ambiguous. Trimming took off 3 bases at V and 6 bases at J, with 22 bases between the two ends. This CDR3 region has 17 residues. Germline CDR1 is LGHNA and CDR2 is YSLEER. DNA of the CDR3: TGCGCCAGCAGCCAGGGCGTGGGTGGTATGAAAAGGGATACGCAGTATTTT. Amino acid sequence: CASSQGVGGMKRDTQYF.

V and J are TRBV11-3 and TRBJ2-3; 9 bases fit TRBD1. The junction had 5 bases not matched to a gene; V was cut back by 4 bases and J by 0 bases. The CDR3 runs to 16 residues. CDR1 and CDR2 (germline): SGHNT, YENEEA. In nucleotides, the CDR3 is TGTGCCAGCAGCTCCCGGACAGGGGCTAGCACAGATACGCAGTATTTT. Residues: CASSSRTGASTDTQYF.

The rearrangement uses TRBV19 and TRBJ2-2; possibly TRBD1 for D (6 bases). Trimming left V 6 bases short and J 2 bases short, with 10 bases between. CDR1 and CDR2 from the germline V gene are LNHDA and SQIVND (reference sequence). This CDR3 is 14 amino acids long. DNA for the CDR3: TGTGCCAGTAGGGCAGGGGCAAACACCGGGGAGCTGTTTTTT. Its translation: CASRAGANTGELFF.

This chain connects TRBV9 to TRBJ2-1; 11 positions match TRBD1. The germline V gene encodes CDR1 SGDLS and CDR2 YYNGEE. This CDR3 comprises 14 residues. With 4 bases clipped from V and 9 bases from J, the junction kept 6 bases outside the gene matches. The CDR3 coding sequence is TGTGCCAGCAGCCAGGGACAGGGGGTAGGTGAGCAGTTCTTC. Its protein product is CASSQGQGVGEQFF.

This chain connects TRBV4-2 to TRBJ1-3; D perhaps matches TRBD1 (6 bases). V was trimmed by 1 base and J by 8 bases, leaving 9 bases between them. CDR1 is LGHNA, CDR2 YNFKEQ, per germline. The CDR3 has 13 amino acids. DNA of the CDR3: TGTGCCAGCAGCCAAGTGGGGGCGGACACCATATATTTT. As protein: CASSQVGADTIYF.

This clone occurred a few times. The J gene is TRBJ1-1, the V gene TRBV29-1; D remains unclear. CDR1 and CDR2 (germline): SQVTM, ANQGSEA. V lost 4 bases, J lost 1 base, and 13 bases lay in between. This CDR3 contains 14 residues. The CDR3: CSVGRGRANTEAFF. CDR3 bases: TGCAGCGTTGGGCGGGGAAGGGCGAACACTGAAGCTTTCTTT.

This chain uses TRBV11-3 with TRBJ1-4; a possible D gene is TRBD1 (5 bases). Germline CDR1 reads SGHNT; CDR2 reads YENEEA. The CDR3 sequence is 16 residues long. Deletions cut 5 bases from V and 6 bases from J, with 19 bases between. DNA for the CDR3: TGTGCCAGCAGCCCGGGGACCACCTCTCAGGATGAAAAACTGTTTTTT. It yields the protein CASSPGTTSQDEKLFF.

The V call is TRBV7-9, the J call TRBJ2-1; D unclear. CDR1 is SEHNR, CDR2 FQNEAQ, per germline (reference sequence). The CDR3 is 14 residues long. Trimming took 3 bases from V and 0 from J, leaving 6 bases between them. The CDR3 coding sequence is TGTGCCAGCAGCTTCACGAGCTCCTACAATGAGCAGTTCTTC. It specifies CASSFTSSYNEQFF.

Only one count was recorded for this clone. The chain joins TRBV5-6 to TRBJ2-7, with 8 bases fitting TRBD1. J gave up 4 bases and V 4 bases, and 7 bases lay outside the gene matches. CDR1 and CDR2 (germline): SGHDT, YYEEEE. CDR3 length: 14 residues. CDR3 amino acids: CASSPGTGRYEQYF. As DNA, the CDR3 is TGTGCCAGCAGCCCGGGGACAGGACGATACGAGCAGTACTTC.

J is TRBJ1-1 and V is TRBV9; D unclear. The CDR3 sequence is 14 residues long. The germline V gene has CDR1 SGDLS and CDR2 YYNGEE. With 4 bases removed from V and 0 bases from J, the gap between germline ends came to 10 bases. CDR3 sequence reads: CASSHPGLNTEAFF. For the CDR3, the DNA is TGTGCCAGCAGCCACCCGGGTTTGAACACTGAAGCTTTCTTT. Combining the CDR3 with reference TRBV9 and TRBJ1-1 gives the whole variable domain DSGVTQTPKHLITATGQRVTLRCSPRSGDLSVYWYQQSLDQGLQFLIQYYNGEERAKGNILERFSAQQFPDLHSELNLSSLELGDSALYFCASSHPGLNTEAFFGQGTRLTVV.

The rearrangement joins TRBV5-4 to TRBJ1-4; tentatively, D is TRBD1 (5 bases). Per germline, CDR1 SGHNT and CDR2 YYREEE (reference sequence). Trimming shortened V by 10 bases and J by 7 bases, and 14 bases separated the two germline ends. This CDR3 is 12 amino acids long. The CDR3 sequence is CAVGTEGEKLFF. The CDR3 DNA sequence: TGTGCCGTAGGGACCGAGGGTGAAAAACTGTTTTTT.

This clone was counted a few times. The chain carries TRBV6-5 and TRBJ2-1, with a weak D call TRBD1 (6 bases). Trimming removed 2 bases from V and 5 bases from J, with 10 bases in between. This CDR3 comprises 14 residues. Germline V gene lookup returns CDR1 MNHEY and CDR2 SVGAGI. The CDR3 spells CASSYTPGDNEQFF. The CDR3 region has the DNA TGTGCCAGCAGTTACACCCCAGGGGACAATGAGCAGTTCTTC.

The rearrangement joins TRBV6-5 to TRBJ1-1, with TRBD1 identical over 7 bases. After removal of 2 bases from V and 5 bases from J, the junction contained 5 bases not matched to a gene. CDR1 and CDR2 (germline): MNHEY, SVGAGI. This CDR3 is built from 14 residues. The CDR3 DNA reads TGTGCCAGCAGTTACGACAGGGCCGGGACTGAAGCTTTCTTT. This codes for CASSYDRAGTEAFF.

The chain joins TRBV9 to TRBJ2-7; perhaps TRBD1 as D (6 bases). The CDR3 runs to 14 residues. Germline V gene sequence: CDR1 SGDLS, CDR2 YYNGEE. V lost 4 bases and J lost 3, with 14 bases in between. CDR3 amino acids: CASSPGVIGYEQYF. CDR3 coding DNA: TGTGCCAGCAGCCCAGGGGTAATTGGCTACGAGCAGTACTTC.

V usage is TRBV9 and J usage is TRBJ1-3, with D hard to call. V lost 7 bases to trimming and J lost 4 bases, with 3 bases between them. This CDR3 is built from 10 residues. Germline V lookup: CDR1 SGDLS, CDR2 YYNGEE. The CDR3 protein is CASGGNTIYF. CDR3 nucleotide sequence: TGTGCCAGCGGCGGAAACACCATATATTTT.

This chain joins TRBV27 and TRBJ2-2, with D perhaps TRBD2 (6 bases). CDR3 length: 15 residues. Germline V gene data show CDR1 as MNHEY and CDR2 as SMNVEV (reference sequence). The germline V and J ends were trimmed by 6 bases and 5 bases, with 16 bases remaining between them. Written as DNA, the CDR3 is TGTGCCAGCAGCCACCGAGCACGGGGGACCGGGGAGCTGTTTTTT. Its translation: CASSHRARGTGELFF.

This chain links TRBV7-2 with TRBJ2-5, with 10 nucleotides matching TRBD2. CDR1 is SGHTA and CDR2 is FQGNSA in the germline V gene. With V trimmed by 5 bases and J by 5 bases, 11 bases remained unmatched. The CDR3 is 16 residues long. The CDR3: CASSPPLAGVRETQYF. CDR3 nucleotides: TGTGCCAGCAGCCCTCCTCTAGCGGGAGTACGGGAGACCCAGTACTTC.

The chain is built from TRBV11-2 and TRBJ2-3; no reliable D call. The CDR3 is 14 amino acids. CDR1 is SGHAT, CDR2 FQNNGV, per germline. Trimming stripped 2 bases from V and 5 bases from J, with 11 bases between. The CDR3 sequence is CASSLTVSVDTQYF. The CDR3 DNA follows: TGTGCCAGCAGCTTAACAGTCTCCGTAGATACGCAGTATTTT.

The J gene is TRBJ1-2, the V gene TRBV28; D is ambiguous. This CDR3 spans 14 amino acids. Germline V lookup: CDR1 MDHEN, CDR2 SYDVKM. The V and J ends lost 5 bases and 3 bases respectively, with 13 bases between them. CDR3 protein: CASSPGRLDYGYTF. Here the CDR3 DNA reads TGTGCCAGCAGTCCTGGACGACTTGACTATGGCTACACCTTC.

The gene calls are TRBV10-3 and TRBJ2-3; D remains ambiguous. The CDR3 has 14 residues. V lost 4 bases and J lost 2, with 10 bases in between. CDR1 and CDR2 (germline): ENHRY, SYGVKD. The CDR3 DNA reads as TGTGCCATCAGTGTAAGGCAGGACACAGATACGCAGTATTTT. This sequence encodes CAISVRQDTDTQYF.

The chain has TRBV12-5 and TRBJ2-6; TRBD1 aligns across 10 bases. V gave up 4 bases and J gave up 1 base; unmatched junction bases: 10. The CDR3 spans 19 residues. CDR1 is LGHNT and CDR2 is FRNRAP in the germline V gene. The CDR3 loop is CASGWFLTGGGSGANVLTF. The CDR3 coding sequence is TGTGCTAGTGGTTGGTTCCTGACAGGGGGCGGGTCTGGGGCCAACGTCCTGACTTTC.

The chain employs TRBV2 and TRBJ1-5, with a weak D call TRBD1 (5 bases). V was cut by 7 bases and J by 0 bases, with 13 bases left in between. The CDR3 has 15 residues. Germline CDR1 is SNHLY and CDR2 is FYNNEI. The DNA for the CDR3 is TGTGCCAGCAAAGCCATGGGGCATAGCAATCAGCCCCAGCATTTT. This translates into CASKAMGHSNQPQHF.

The chain is built from TRBV18 and TRBJ1-2, with 9 bases that match TRBD1. Germline V lookup: CDR1 KGHSH, CDR2 LQKENI. The CDR3 extends over 16 amino acids. With V trimmed by 0 bases and J by 2 bases, 4 bases remained unmatched. Here the CDR3 DNA reads TGTGCCAGCTCACCACCGGGGACAGGGCGAAACTATGGCTACACCTTC. The encoded protein is CASSPPGTGRNYGYTF.

The V gene is TRBV18, the J gene TRBJ2-5, with D possibly TRBD1 on 6 matching bases. V was shortened by 0 bases and J by 5 bases, with 10 bases between the two germline ends. This CDR3 comprises 14 residues. Looked up from germline, CDR1 is KGHSH and CDR2 is LQKENI. The CDR3 coding sequence is TGTGCCAGCTCACCACCCCCAGGGGAGGAGACCCAGTACTTC. As protein: CASSPPPGEETQYF.

The chain couples TRBV6-5 to TRBJ2-7; 10 nucleotides line up with TRBD2. The length of the CDR3 is 15 residues. The junction had 5 bases not matched to a gene; V was cut back by 2 bases and J by 4 bases. CDR1 and CDR2 (germline): MNHEY, SVGAGI. CDR3 bases: TGTGCCAGCAGTTACGTAGCGGGAGGTGGATACGAGCAGTACTTC. The encoded protein is CASSYVAGGGYEQYF.

By share, this clone ranks as medium-sized. This chain uses TRBV6-2 or TRBV6-3 with TRBJ1-2; weak D call: TRBD1 (5 bases). Germline V gives CDR1 MNHEY, CDR2 SVGEGT. With 5 bases removed from V and 4 bases from J, the gap between germline ends came to 17 bases. The CDR3 consists of 15 residues. The CDR3 protein is CASSLNPDRTYGYTF. The DNA of the CDR3 is TGTGCCAGCAGTCTAAACCCAGACAGAACCTATGGCTACACCTTC.